These T cell receptor beta chains were read from a single sample in a study of breast tumors, draining lymph nodes, adjacent tissues. TCRdb re-called the multiplex PCR reads through MiXCR, storing one row per CDR3 protein. The sample yields 70,000 or so distinct CDR3 sequences, 40% to 55% seen once. What was sequenced was breast tumor tissue. These receptors were collected from a female donor with breast cancer. Some clones in this sample may be carry-over from other donors' samples. CDR3s include the opening cysteine and the closing phenylalanine or tryptophan. D genes are given only for firm matches. Rows give clone size only sometimes, using once, few, many, or a class for an expanded clone.

TRBV18	TRBJ1-2	15	many	TRBD1	TGTGCCAGCTCACCACCAACAGGGGGCAGCTATGGCTACACCTTC	CASSPPTGGSYGYTF
TRBV10-3	TRBJ2-5	18	many	TRBD2	TGTGCCATCAGTGGTGCGGGAGAGAGCGGGGGGGCCTTTGAGACCCAGTACTTC	CAISGAGESGGAFETQYF
TRBV25-1	TRBJ2-1	18	many	TRBD1	TGTGCCAGCAGTGACCCAATTACAGGGGACCGTAACTACAATGAGCAGTTCTTC	CASSDPITGDRNYNEQFF
TRBV7-2	TRBJ1-6	15	many	NA	TGTGCCAGCCTACAGTATTCCCTGTATAATTCACCCCTCCACTTT	CASLQYSLYNSPLHF
TRBV6-2/TRBV6-3	TRBJ2-1	12	many	NA	TGTGCCAGCAGTTACTCGAAGGACTCCCGATTCTTC	CASSYSKDSRFF
TRBV12-3/TRBV12-4	TRBJ2-2	15	NA	NA	TGTGCCTGCACCCGCGGGGCCCGGAACACCGGGGAGCTGTTTTTT	CACTRGARNTGELFF
TRBV19	TRBJ1-2	14	many	TRBD1	TGTGCCAGTAGTAGGGGGACAGGCGCAAGAGGCTACACCTTC	CASSRGTGARGYTF
TRBV2	TRBJ1-5	12	once	TRBD1	TGTGCCAGCAGTACCACAGGGGGCGCTGGGCATTTT	CASSTTGGAGHF
TRBV7-8	TRBJ1-6	22	NA	TRBD1	TGTGCCAGCAGCTTCGTCCCGACACAGGGGTTCGATGTGGGGCACTATAATTCACCCCTCCACTTT	CASSFVPTQGFDVGHYNSPLHF
TRBV10-3	TRBJ2-1	14	many	TRBD2	TGTGCCATCAGGGCTAGCGGGGGATACAATGAGCAGTTCTTC	CAIRASGGYNEQFF
TRBV14	TRBJ2-2	15	once	TRBD1	TGTGTCAGCAGCCAAGACAGGGGACGGACCGGGGAGCCGTTTTTT	CVSSQDRGRTGEPFF
TRBV15	TRBJ2-1	20	many	TRBD2	TGTGCCACCAGCAGAGAAATTTCCCCAGGAACTAGCGGGGGATACAATGAGCAGTTCTTC	CATSREISPGTSGGYNEQFF
TRBV11-2	TRBJ2-3	20	NA	TRBD1	TGTGCCGGCAGTCGAGCCGGGACAGGGGAAATAGGGACCGGCACAGATACGCAGTATTTT	CAGSRAGTGEIGTGTDTQYF
TRBV6-5	TRBJ2-5	13	many	NA	TGTGCCAGCAGTTACTCAGTGCTGGAGACCCAGTACTTC	CASSYSVLETQYF
TRBV11-1	TRBJ2-1	16	NA	TRBD2	TGTGCCAGCAGCTTCTCGATTAGCGGGGGGGCACATGAGCAGTTCTTC	CASSFSISGGAHEQFF
TRBV7-9	TRBJ2-7	16	NA	NA	TGTGCCAGCAGCCCCCTGGCCGGGGGAAAAAACTACGAGCAGTACTTC	CASSPLAGGKNYEQYF
TRBV20-1	TRBJ1-6	15	NA	NA	TGCAGTGCTAGGGACTGGACTGATTCAGATTCACCCCTCCACTTT	CSARDWTDSDSPLHF
TRBV5-1	TRBJ2-5	14	NA	TRBD2	TGCGCCAGCAGCTTGGCCGGGGGGAAAGAGACCCAGTACTTC	CASSLAGGKETQYF
TRBV7-6	TRBJ2-3	14	many	NA	TGTGCCAGCAGCCCTGGGGGATTCACAGATACGCAGTATTTT	CASSPGGFTDTQYF
TRBV29-1	TRBJ2-2	14	NA	NA	TGCAGCGTTAAGGGGAACGGAAACACCGGGGAGCTGTTTTTT	CSVKGNGNTGELFF
TRBV6-1	TRBJ1-1	14	NA	NA	TGTGCCAGCAGGGACGGGCCTATGTCCACTGAAGCTTTCTTT	CASRDGPMSTEAFF
TRBV29-1	TRBJ2-2	14	many	NA	TGCAGCGGGGAGGGGGGCGATTACACCGGGGAGCTGTTTTTT	CSGEGGDYTGELFF
TRBV12-3/TRBV12-4	TRBJ1-1	13	once	NA	TGTGCCAGCAGTTTATGGGGAGGCACTGAAGCTTTCTTT	CASSLWGGTEAFF
TRBV20-1	TRBJ1-2	15	many	TRBD1	TGCAGTGCTAGAGGTACAGGGGAAGGCGTTAATGGCTACACCTTC	CSARGTGEGVNGYTF
TRBV20-1	TRBJ2-7	14	many	TRBD2	TGCAGTGCTAGGTCTTATAGCGGGTCCTACGAGCAGTACTTC	CSARSYSGSYEQYF
TRBV19	TRBJ2-7	15	many	TRBD1	TGTGCCAGTAGGGACATAGGACAGGGAGCCTACGAGCAGTACTTC	CASRDIGQGAYEQYF
TRBV6-5	TRBJ1-6	15	many	NA	TGTGCCAGCACGCTGACGGGGGCCCTTGGTTCACCCCTCCACTTT	CASTLTGALGSPLHF
TRBV10-3	TRBJ2-7	14	many	TRBD2	TGTGCCATCGGGACTAGCGGGGGGGCCTACGAGCAGTACTTC	CAIGTSGGAYEQYF
TRBV5-1	TRBJ2-1	21	many	TRBD1	TGCGCCAGCAGCTCCCGCCCCCGGACAGGGGGTGGGCTCAAATCCTACAATGAGCAGTTCTTC	CASSSRPRTGGGLKSYNEQFF
TRBV10-3	TRBJ2-3	16	medium-sized	NA	TGTGCCATCGGGATAAGGGGAAACAAAGGGGCAGATACGCAGTATTTT	CAIGIRGNKGADTQYF
TRBV5-4	TRBJ1-2	14	NA	NA	TGTGCCAGCAGCTTGGTAGCGGGCCACTATGGCTACACCTTC	CASSLVAGHYGYTF
TRBV9	TRBJ2-2	16	many	TRBD2	TGTGCCAGCAGCGTAGTAGCGGGGGAGAACACCGGGGAGCTGTTTTTT	CASSVVAGENTGELFF
TRBV3-2	TRBJ1-2	18	many	NA	TGTGCCAGCAGCCATGCGATCTTCCGGGACAGGCAAGGATGTGGCTACACCTTC	CASSHAIFRDRQGCGYTF
TRBV7-9	TRBJ2-5	16	NA	NA	TGTGCCAGCAGCTACGGACAGGGACTAGCTAAGGAGACCCAGTACTTC	CASSYGQGLAKETQYF
TRBV5-1	TRBJ1-1	16	many	TRBD1	TGCGCCAGCAGCACGGGGACAGGGGGCATCGTCACTGAAGCTTTCTTT	CASSTGTGGIVTEAFF
TRBV19	TRBJ1-1	17	few	NA	TGTGCCAGTAGTATAATTGGGGAGTGGGGGAGAGATACTGAAGCTTTCTTT	CASSIIGEWGRDTEAFF
TRBV6-2/TRBV6-3	TRBJ2-7	11	many	NA	TGTGCCAGCAGTTTGTTTTTCGAGCAGTACTTC	CASSLFFEQYF
TRBV29-1	TRBJ1-2	13	once	TRBD1	TGCAGCGCATTAAGAAGGGGGCAGAATGGCTACACCTTC	CSALRRGQNGYTF
TRBV6-1	TRBJ2-3	16	medium-sized	NA	TGTGCCAGCAGCCGGGCACTAGTCGTGAGCACAGATACGCAGTATTTT	CASSRALVVSTDTQYF
TRBV27	TRBJ2-3	16	many	TRBD2	TGTGCCAGCATCCCGGGACTAGCGGGAGGCCATTACACGCAGTATTTT	CASIPGLAGGHYTQYF
TRBV29-1	TRBJ2-3	12	NA	NA	TGCAGCGTCGAAGGGAGGGGGGATACGCAGTATTTT	CSVEGRGDTQYF
TRBV19	TRBJ2-1	16	many	TRBD1	TGTGCCAGTAGTAACCCCCGGGACAGGAGCTACAATGAGCAGTTCTTC	CASSNPRDRSYNEQFF
TRBV14	TRBJ2-5	16	once	TRBD2	TGTGCCAGCAGCCGACGGACTAGCGGGAGCGGTGAGACCCAGTACTTC	CASSRRTSGSGETQYF
TRBV12-5	TRBJ2-1	17	NA	TRBD1	TGTGCTAGTGGTTTGGGACCGGGACAGGGGCCTTACAATGAGCAGTTCTTC	CASGLGPGQGPYNEQFF
TRBV7-3	TRBJ2-6	18	NA	NA	TGTGCCAGCAGCTTAATGGGGGCAGCGAACACCGGGGCCAACGTCCTGACTTTC	CASSLMGAANTGANVLTF
TRBV5-6	TRBJ1-6	16	NA	TRBD1	TGTGCCAGCAGGAAAACAGGGGGCAAGAGCAATTCACCCCTCCACTTT	CASRKTGGKSNSPLHF
TRBV12-5	TRBJ2-7	16	many	TRBD2	TGTGCTAGTGGAATGGGGGGGGGAGGGCGATTCTACGAGCAGTACTTC	CASGMGGGGRFYEQYF
TRBV7-9	TRBJ1-5	16	many	NA	TGTGCCAGCAGCCCTGGGTGGCAGGGGTTCGATCAGCCCCAGCATTTT	CASSPGWQGFDQPQHF
TRBV19	TRBJ1-6	16	medium-sized	NA	TGTGCCAGTAGTACACTCCGGGCAGGGGAACGATCACCCCTCCACTTT	CASSTLRAGERSPLHF
TRBV2	TRBJ1-6	14	many	TRBD1	TGTGCCAGCAGCCGGACAGGGCCGAATTCACCCCTCCACTTT	CASSRTGPNSPLHF
TRBV19	TRBJ1-4	13	NA	NA	TGTGCCAGTAGTCCCTGGGGTGGTGAAAAACTGTTTTTT	CASSPWGGEKLFF
TRBV20-1	TRBJ1-5	13	many	NA	TGCAGTGCTAGACTTTATAGCAATCAGCCCCAGCATTTT	CSARLYSNQPQHF
TRBV28	TRBJ2-5	14	many	TRBD2	TGTGCCAGCATCCCACCAGTGGGGGGGGAGACCCAGTACTTC	CASIPPVGGETQYF
TRBV6-1	TRBJ2-7	15	many	TRBD2	TGTGCCAGCAGTGTAGCCGGGACTAGCGTTTACGAGCAGTACTTC	CASSVAGTSVYEQYF
TRBV29-1	TRBJ2-7	13	NA	NA	TGCAGCAGTGATGGGTTTGCATCCTACGAGCAGTACTTC	CSSDGFASYEQYF
TRBV9	TRBJ1-1	14	few	NA	TGTGCCAGCAGCCCAGGGACACTAAGTACTGAAGCTTTCTTT	CASSPGTLSTEAFF
TRBV3-1	TRBJ1-4	15	many	NA	TGTGCCAGCAGTTCAGGGGCCCTGTATAATGAAAAACTGTTTTTT	CASSSGALYNEKLFF
TRBV18	TRBJ1-1	13	NA	TRBD1	TGTGCCAGCGTCCAGGGGGCGAGGACTGAAGCTTTCTTT	CASVQGARTEAFF